The 22 T cell receptor beta chains below all came from one sample that was sequenced in a study of T cell changes during pregnancy in multiple sclerosis. Profiled with immunoSEQ multiplex PCR; TCRdb holds only in-frame clones, not every one. Of about 75,000 clones listed, around 89% were seen once; the top ten hold roughly 1%. The specimen comprised peripheral blood, sampled in the first trimester of pregnancy. These receptor sequences come from a female donor in good health, enrolled as a control in a pregnancy study.

This clone was observed a single time. The rearrangement uses TRBV25-1 and TRBJ2-3; 7 bases match TRBD2. V was clipped by 5 bases and J by 4 bases; unmatched bases: 0. The CDR3 is 12 residues long. Germline values: CDR1 MGHDK, CDR2 SYGVNS. CDR3 nucleotides: TGTGCCAGCAGTCTAGCGGCAGATACGCAGTATTTT. It is translated as CASSLAADTQYF.

The chain links TRBV5-1 to TRBJ1-2, with D possibly matching TRBD1 (6 bases). V lost 4 bases and J lost 0, with 16 bases in between. Looked up from germline, CDR1 is SGHRS and CDR2 is YFSETQ. The CDR3 runs to 16 residues. The CDR3 is CASSPYGDTSNYGYTF. Here the CDR3 DNA reads TGCGCCAGCAGCCCGTATGGGGACACGTCTAACTATGGCTACACCTTC.

V is TRBV10-3 and J is TRBJ1-2, with 10 bases lining up with TRBD1. J gave up 5 bases and V 4 bases, and 4 bases lay outside the gene matches. Germline V CDR1 and CDR2: ENHRY, SYGVKD. The CDR3 totals 14 residues. CDR3 bases: TGTGCCATCAGTGCGGGACAGGGGACTTATGGCTACACCTTC. Translation: CAISAGQGTYGYTF.

In regard to this clone: Relative to the germline gene, one junction end is altered; a read error may explain this. J is TRBJ2-3 and V is TRBV5-1, with a tentative D call TRBD1 (6 bases). This CDR3 spans 14 amino acids. Germline CDR1 SGHRS, CDR2 YFSETQ. CDR3 sequence reads: CASRTAPPTGTQYF. The CDR3 nucleotides are TGCGCCAGCCGGACAGCCCCCCCCACAGGTACGCAGTATTTT.

This clone was counted only a few times. The J gene is TRBJ1-2, the V gene TRBV5-1; possible D gene TRBD1, 6 bases. CDR1 is SGHRS and CDR2 is YFSETQ in the germline V gene. V was shortened by 0 bases and J by 8 bases, with 14 bases between the two germline ends. This CDR3 is 14 amino acids long. The CDR3 coding sequence is TGCGCCAGCAGCTTGGGACAGGAGTTGCGGGGCTACACCTTC. Translation: CASSLGQELRGYTF.

The chain joins TRBV19 to TRBJ2-1; perhaps TRBD2 as D (6 bases). The CDR3 has 15 amino acids. Trimming pared 1 base from V and 6 bases from J, leaving 13 bases between. Per the germline V gene, CDR1 is LNHDA and CDR2 is SQIVND (reference sequence). Here the CDR3 DNA reads TGTGCCAGTAGTATAGCGGCGGGATGGAGCAATGAGCAGTTCTTC. Translating it yields CASSIAAGWSNEQFF.

The chain employs TRBV11-2 and TRBJ2-7, with TRBD1 matching over 7 bases. CDR3 length: 15 amino acids. Germline V gene lookup returns CDR1 SGHAT and CDR2 FQNNGV. The trim removed 1 base at V and 6 bases at J, leaving 9 bases unmatched. This CDR3 is CASSLVRTGSREQYF. The CDR3 region has the DNA TGTGCCAGCAGCTTAGTTAGGACAGGCTCCCGCGAGCAGTACTTC.

The chain has TRBV13 and TRBJ1-5; 9 bases are a match to TRBD1. With 1 base clipped from V and 0 bases from J, the junction kept 1 base outside the gene matches. CDR3 size: 16 residues. From germline, CDR1 is PRHDT and CDR2 FYEKMQ (reference sequence). For the CDR3, the DNA is TGTGCCAGCAGCTTAGAGGACAGGGGTAGCAATCAGCCCCAGCATTTT. This encodes CASSLEDRGSNQPQHF.

V usage is TRBV5-5 and J usage is TRBJ1-1; D uncertain. This CDR3 is built from 13 residues. Germline assignment: CDR1 SGHKS and CDR2 YYEKEE (reference sequence). Trimming took 5 bases from V and 3 from J, leaving 11 bases between them. The CDR3 region is CASRLLFDTEAFF. CDR3 sequence (DNA): TGTGCCAGCAGGCTCCTATTTGACACTGAAGCTTTCTTT.

The gene calls are TRBV19 and TRBJ1-1; 7 bases map to TRBD1. The germline CDR1 and CDR2 sequences are LNHDA and SQIVND (reference sequence). The trim removed 3 bases at V and 6 bases at J, leaving 7 bases unmatched. The CDR3 has 14 residues. CDR3 protein: CASSIDRDGAEAFF. As DNA, the CDR3 is TGTGCCAGTAGTATCGACAGGGATGGGGCTGAAGCTTTCTTT.

V gene TRBV5-1 combines with J gene TRBJ2-2, with D unclear. CDR3 length equals 15 residues. Per the germline V gene, CDR1 is SGHRS and CDR2 is YFSETQ. V was trimmed by 0 bases and J by 5 bases, leaving 11 bases between them. CDR3 sequence reads: CASSLGDFRTGELFF. CDR3 nucleotides: TGCGCCAGCAGCTTGGGAGACTTTAGGACCGGGGAGCTGTTTTTT.

The rearrangement joins TRBV11-2 to TRBJ1-2; 10 nucleotides agree with TRBD1. The trim removed 5 bases at V and 3 bases at J, leaving 6 bases unmatched. Germline V gene lookup returns CDR1 SGHAT and CDR2 FQNNGV. The CDR3 covers 15 residues. The CDR3 DNA follows: TGTGCCAGCAGCCCTGACAGGGGGCGGTACTATGGCTACACCTTC. This gives the protein CASSPDRGRYYGYTF.

This chain links TRBV28 with TRBJ2-7; D is uncertain. CDR3 size: 11 residues. The germline V and J ends were trimmed by 8 bases and 6 bases, with 11 bases remaining between them. CDR1 MDHEN and CDR2 SYDVKM come from the germline V gene. This chain's CDR3 is CASPKGAEQYF. CDR3 in DNA: TGTGCCAGCCCCAAAGGAGCCGAGCAGTACTTC.

The rearrangement links TRBV5-1 to TRBJ1-5, with D hard to call. Per germline, CDR1 SGHRS and CDR2 YFSETQ. This CDR3 region has 15 residues. V lost 1 base to trimming and J lost 0 bases, with 8 bases between them. CDR3 sequence (DNA): TGCGCCAGCAGCTTGACCGGGGATAGCAATCAGCCCCAGCATTTT. This codes for CASSLTGDSNQPQHF.

This sequence joins TRBV19 and TRBJ1-1; D perhaps matches TRBD1 (6 bases). Deletions cut 6 bases from V and 0 bases from J, with 14 bases between. Germline V gives CDR1 LNHDA, CDR2 SQIVND (reference sequence). The CDR3 sequence is 15 residues long. CDR3 nucleotides: TGTGCCAGTAGACAACCAGGGGCCATGAACACTGAAGCTTTCTTT. Its protein is CASRQPGAMNTEAFF.

The V and J genes are TRBV5-5 and TRBJ2-7; a weak D match, TRBD1 (5 bases). The germline V gene encodes CDR1 SGHKS and CDR2 YYEKEE (reference sequence). The CDR3 contains 16 residues. Trimming took off 0 bases at V and 5 bases at J, with 18 bases between the two ends. CDR3 nucleotides: TGTGCCAGCAGCTTGGTTAGGGGAACCATTTCCCACGAGCAGTACTTC. Translated: CASSLVRGTISHEQYF.

The CDR3 reads CASSPGPGRPTEAFF. The CDR3 DNA sequence: TGTGCCAGCAGTCCGGGTCCAGGGCGACCCACTGAAGCTTTCTTT. The chain joins TRBV6-1 to TRBJ1-1; weak D call: TRBD1 (5 bases). V was shortened by 5 bases and J by 4 bases, with 17 bases between the two germline ends. CDR1 is MNHNS, CDR2 SASEGT, per germline. The CDR3 runs 15 residues.

The rearrangement links TRBV28 to TRBJ1-5, with unresolved D. V was trimmed by 3 bases and J by 4 bases, leaving 13 bases between them. CDR3 length: 15 residues. The germline CDR1 and CDR2 sequences are MDHEN and SYDVKM. CDR3 sequence: CASSFAVRGNQPQHF. As DNA, the CDR3 is TGTGCCAGCAGTTTCGCGGTGCGCGGGAATCAGCCCCAGCATTTT.

Only a few counts were recorded for this clone. The CDR3 is CASSRDQGNSNQPQHF. DNA for the CDR3: TGTGCCAGCTCACGAGACCAGGGGAATAGCAATCAGCCCCAGCATTTT. The chain joins TRBV18 to TRBJ1-5; the D gene is possibly TRBD1 (6 bases). Trimming left V 4 bases short and J 0 bases short, with 13 bases between. The CDR3 totals 16 residues. Germline CDR1 reads KGHSH; CDR2 reads LQKENI.

The chain recombines TRBV10-2 with TRBJ2-7; TRBD1 matches at 7 bases. The junction had 4 bases not matched to a gene; V was cut back by 2 bases and J by 3 bases. The V gene's germline CDR1 is WSHSY and CDR2 SAAADI. This CDR3 spans 14 amino acids. CDR3 sequence: CASSETGVSYEQYF. Here the CDR3 DNA reads TGCGCCAGCAGTGAGACAGGGGTAAGCTACGAGCAGTACTTC.

The J gene is TRBJ2-3, the V gene TRBV7-7, with D maybe TRBD1 (6 bases). The germline V gene encodes CDR1 SSHAT and CDR2 FNYEAQ (reference sequence). The V end was cut by 1 base, the J end by 3 bases, with 11 bases between. This CDR3 spans 15 amino acids. CDR3 loop: CASSLGPGATDTQYF. In nucleotides, the CDR3 is TGTGCCAGCAGCTTAGGGCCAGGGGCGACAGATACGCAGTATTTT.

This chain uses TRBV4-1 with TRBJ1-5, with D possibly TRBD1 on 5 matching bases. With 1 base removed from V and 3 bases from J, the gap between germline ends came to 10 bases. Germline loops: CDR1 MGHRA, CDR2 YSYEKL. CDR3 size: 15 residues. CDR3 sequence reads: CASSQVGDYNQPQHF. CDR3 in DNA: TGCGCCAGCAGCCAAGTAGGGGACTACAATCAGCCCCAGCATTTT.